The 17 T cell receptor beta chains given below trace back to one sample, sequenced in a study of human T cells and chemical hapten exposure. Each CDR3 protein gets one entry after TCRdb re-called the RACE reads with MiXCR. The table has 350,000 to 400,000 distinct CDR3 sequences, under 6.5% seen once; the top ten hold 5% to 6%. The time point is: patch test 2, 6 weeks after DPC sensitization. The treatment is: therapeutic diphenylcyclopropenone sensitization with weekly scalp DPC. The input for sequencing was whole blood, taken in connection with sensitization to the hapten diphenylcyclopropenone (DPC). The receptors shown here come from a woman aged 18-35 years with alopecia areata. Some clones in this sample may be carry-over from other donors' samples.

This clonotype has only a few counts. CDR3 sequence reads: CSARSRLSNQPQHF. CDR3 nucleotide sequence: TGCAGTGCTAGATCGCGCCTAAGCAATCAGCCCCAGCATTTT. The V call is TRBV20-1, the J call TRBJ1-5; D uncertain. The CDR3 has 14 amino acids. V shed 2 bases and J shed 1 base, with 9 bases lying between them. Germline CDR1 and CDR2: DFQATT and SNEGSKA (reference sequence).

This clonotype has just a few counts. The chain has TRBV12-3 or TRBV12-4 and TRBJ1-1; D possibly corresponds to TRBD1 (5 bases). V was pared by 7 bases and J by 0 bases, with 9 bases between. This CDR3 contains 13 residues. The DNA of the CDR3 is TGTGCCAGCACCTGGGACCTGAACACTGAAGCTTTCTTT. Its translation: CASTWDLNTEAFF.

This clonotype was detected only a few times. The gene calls are TRBV18 and TRBJ2-7, with a tentative D call TRBD2 (6 bases). Germline CDR1 reads KGHSH; CDR2 reads LQKENI. The CDR3 contains 14 residues. V was shortened by 5 bases and J by 1 base, with 12 bases between the two germline ends. The CDR3 DNA is TGTGCCAGCTCAACCGGGACTTTGTCCTACGAGCAGTACTTC. The encoded protein is CASSTGTLSYEQYF.

This sequence joins TRBV6-5 and TRBJ2-5, with 7 bases matching TRBD2. The CDR3 totals 12 residues. Germline V gene lookup returns CDR1 MNHEY and CDR2 SVGAGI. V was pared by 4 bases and J by 4 bases, with 0 bases of the junction left unmatched. CDR3 sequence (DNA): TGTGCCAGCAGTTGGGGGGGAGAGACCCAGTACTTC. Residues: CASSWGGETQYF.

The J gene is TRBJ1-5, the V gene TRBV6-1; unclear D gene. Looked up from germline, CDR1 is MNHNS and CDR2 is SASEGT. This CDR3 has 14 amino acids. V gave up 10 bases and J gave up 1 base, with 14 bases separating them. The CDR3 coding sequence is TGTGCCACCATCCAGGCAAGCAGCAATCAGCCCCAGCATTTT. It codes for CATIQASSNQPQHF.

This clonotype was counted at least ten times. The V gene is TRBV7-9, the J gene TRBJ1-4; D not resolved. CDR1 and CDR2 (germline): SEHNR, FQNEAQ (reference sequence). Trimming shortened V by 1 base and J by 4 bases, and 7 bases separated the two germline ends. The CDR3 contains 14 residues. The CDR3 region has the DNA TGTGCCAGCAGCTTAGGTTTCAATAATGAAAAACTGTTTTTT. It is translated as CASSLGFNNEKLFF.

The chain links TRBV27 to TRBJ2-5; D is perhaps TRBD1 (6 bases). With 1 base removed from V and 4 bases from J, the gap between germline ends came to 10 bases. Germline values: CDR1 MNHEY, CDR2 SMNVEV (reference sequence). The CDR3 length is 14 residues. This chain's CDR3 is CASSLWGRRETQYF. The CDR3 DNA sequence: TGTGCCAGCAGTTTATGGGGGCGCAGAGAGACCCAGTACTTC.

Only a few counts were recorded for this clonotype. This chain uses TRBV12-3 or TRBV12-4 with TRBJ1-2; the match to TRBD1 covers 10 bases. This CDR3 has 14 amino acids. Trimming removed 6 bases from V and 8 bases from J; junction bases left unmatched: 9. Here the CDR3 reads CASSPKGQGVGYTF. In nucleotides, the CDR3 is TGTGCCAGCAGCCCCAAAGGACAGGGGGTAGGCTACACCTTC.

The sample holds many counts of this clonotype. The chain carries TRBV6-5 and TRBJ1-3; the D gene is possibly TRBD1 (6 bases). Looked up from germline, CDR1 is MNHEY and CDR2 is SVGAGI. This CDR3 has 15 residues. The germline V and J ends were trimmed by 4 bases and 3 bases, with 13 bases remaining between them. The DNA for the CDR3 is TGTGCCAGCAGTTCAAGGGGGTTAGGTGGAAACACCATATATTTT. Translated, it gives CASSSRGLGGNTIYF.

The chain uses TRBV4-3 and TRBJ1-2; D is uncertain. Germline CDR1 LGHNA, CDR2 YSLEER. V shed 0 bases and J shed 5 bases, with 10 bases lying between them. This CDR3 is built from 14 residues. The CDR3 region is CASSQDPLMYGYTF. CDR3 bases: TGCGCCAGCAGCCAAGATCCCCTGATGTATGGCTACACCTTC.

This clonotype was seen many times. This rearrangement joins TRBV20-1 to TRBJ1-3; perhaps TRBD1 as D (6 bases). Between the trimmed V and J ends, which lost 0 bases and 1 base, there was a span of 19 bases. This CDR3 is 18 amino acids long. The germline gives CDR1 DFQATT, CDR2 SNEGSKA (reference sequence). DNA for the CDR3: TGCAGTGCTAGAGATCGGTCAGGGGAGTTAGGGTCTGGAAACACCATATATTTT. Translation: CSARDRSGELGSGNTIYF.

As for this clonotype: An end of the junction does not agree with germline; a read error may underlie this. This chain uses TRBV7-7 with TRBJ2-3, with a tentative D call TRBD2 (6 bases). This CDR3 has 15 residues. Germline values: CDR1 SSHAT, CDR2 FNYEAQ (reference sequence). The CDR3 coding sequence is TGTGCTAGCAGCTTAGGAGGGGCGCGGACAGATACGCAGTATTTT. The encoded protein is CASSLGGARTDTQYF.

The V and J genes are TRBV6-1 and TRBJ1-4; no clear D. There are 13 residues in the CDR3. Germline values: CDR1 MNHNS, CDR2 SASEGT. Trimming shortened V by 7 bases and J by 1 base, and 7 bases separated the two germline ends. CDR3: CASTVVTNEKLFF. The CDR3 DNA sequence: TGTGCCAGCACGGTGGTAACTAATGAAAAACTGTTTTTT.

This clonotype was observed at least ten times. The gene calls are TRBV29-1 and TRBJ2-3, with 15 bases aligning to TRBD2. CDR3 length equals 16 residues. The V segment lost 7 bases and the J segment 6 bases; nucleotides outside the gene matches: 11. Germline V gene data show CDR1 as SQVTM and CDR2 as ANQGSEA. The CDR3 DNA reads TGCAGCGCCGAACTGGGACTAGCGGGGGGTACCGATACGCAGTATTTT. This gives the protein CSAELGLAGGTDTQYF.

This clonotype was detected only once. The chain uses TRBV13 and TRBJ2-7; 8 nucleotides match TRBD1. The CDR3 covers 14 residues. V dropped 4 bases and J dropped 6; count of bases not matched to a gene: 8. Germline CDR1 and CDR2: PRHDT and FYEKMQ (reference sequence). The CDR3 region has the DNA TGTGCCAGCAGCTCCGGACAGGGTTGGGGCGAGCAGTACTTC. Translation: CASSSGQGWGEQYF.

The J gene is TRBJ1-2, the V gene TRBV6-6; D gene ambiguous. The germline gives CDR1 MNHNY, CDR2 SVGAGI (reference sequence). Deletions cut 2 bases from V and 3 bases from J, with 7 bases between. The CDR3 spans 13 residues. The CDR3 sequence is CASSYPMDYGYTF. The CDR3 bases are TGTGCCAGCAGTTACCCGATGGACTATGGCTACACCTTC.

There are many counts of this clonotype. V is TRBV7-6 and J is TRBJ2-5; 8 nucleotides match TRBD1. The germline gives CDR1 SGHVS, CDR2 FNYEAQ. The CDR3 length is 14 residues. The V segment lost 5 bases and the J segment 2 bases; nucleotides outside the gene matches: 4. The CDR3, as DNA: TGTGCCAGCAGCATCTGGACAGGGCAAGAGACCCAGTACTTC. Translating it yields CASSIWTGQETQYF. The full variable domain, its missing parts supplied by reference TRBV7-6 and TRBJ2-5, is GAGVSQSPRYKVTKRGQDVALRCDPISGHVSLYWYRQALGQGPEFLTYFNYEAQQDKSGLPNDRFSAERPEGSISTLTIQRTEQRDSAMYRCASSIWTGQETQYFGPGTRLLVL.